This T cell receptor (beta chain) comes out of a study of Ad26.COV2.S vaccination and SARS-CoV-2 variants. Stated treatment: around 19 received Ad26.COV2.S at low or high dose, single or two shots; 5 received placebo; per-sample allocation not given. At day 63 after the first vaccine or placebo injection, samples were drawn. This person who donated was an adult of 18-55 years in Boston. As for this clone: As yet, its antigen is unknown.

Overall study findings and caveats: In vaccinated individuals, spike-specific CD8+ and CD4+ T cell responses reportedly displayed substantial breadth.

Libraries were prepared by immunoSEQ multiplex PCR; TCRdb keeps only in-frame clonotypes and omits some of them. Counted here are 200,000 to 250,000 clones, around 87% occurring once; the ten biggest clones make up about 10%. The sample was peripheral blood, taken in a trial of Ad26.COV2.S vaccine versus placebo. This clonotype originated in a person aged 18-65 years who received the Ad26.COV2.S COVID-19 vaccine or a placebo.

CDR3 residues: CASSYSGRVNTEAFF. CDR3 sequence (DNA): TGTGCCAGCAGTTACTCGGGCAGGGTAAACACTGAAGCTTTCTTT. The V and J genes are TRBV6-5 and TRBJ1-1; a possible D gene is TRBD1 (5 bases). Trimming shortened V by 0 bases and J by 2 bases, and 10 bases separated the two germline ends. The CDR3 covers 15 residues. Germline V CDR1 and CDR2: MNHEY, SVGAGI.